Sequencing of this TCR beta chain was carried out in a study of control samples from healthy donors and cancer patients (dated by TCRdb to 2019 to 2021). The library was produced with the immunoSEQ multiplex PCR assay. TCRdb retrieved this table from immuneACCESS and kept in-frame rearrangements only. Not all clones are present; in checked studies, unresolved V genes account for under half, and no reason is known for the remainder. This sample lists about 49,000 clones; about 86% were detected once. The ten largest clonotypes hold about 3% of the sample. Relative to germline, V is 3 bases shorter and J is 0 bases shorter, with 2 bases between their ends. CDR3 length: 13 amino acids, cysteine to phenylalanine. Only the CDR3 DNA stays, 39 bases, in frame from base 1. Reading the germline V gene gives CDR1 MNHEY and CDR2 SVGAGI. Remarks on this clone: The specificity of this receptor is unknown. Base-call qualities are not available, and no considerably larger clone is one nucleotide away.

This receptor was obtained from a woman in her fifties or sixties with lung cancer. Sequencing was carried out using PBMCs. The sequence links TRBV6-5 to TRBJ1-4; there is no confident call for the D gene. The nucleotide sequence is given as TGTGCCAGCAGTTATTCAACTAATGAAAAACTGTTTTTT. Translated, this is CASSYSTNEKLFF.